The 28 T cell receptor beta chains reported below all come from one sample, sequenced in a study of shared clonotypes between healthy human individuals. Measured with immunoSEQ multiplex PCR; TCRdb has only the in-frame clones, and not every one. The sample includes fewer than 850,000 clones, 90% of them seen just once. Sequenced sample: memory CD8+ T cells from PBMCs. This sample's subset: CD45RO+ cells pooled with CCR7-negative TemRA cells. All receptors come from a man aged 18 to 29 in good health. Some clones in this sample may be carry-over from other donors' samples.

This rearrangement joins TRBV2 to TRBJ1-1; tentative D call: TRBD1 (5 bases). Trimming took 3 bases from V and 2 from J, leaving 10 bases between them. CDR1 and CDR2 from the germline V gene are SNHLY and FYNNEI. The CDR3 length is 14 residues. CDR3 protein: CASSEGGPNTEAFF. The DNA for the CDR3 is TGTGCCAGCAGTGAGGGGGGTCCCAACACTGAAGCTTTCTTT.

The chain employs TRBV28 and TRBJ2-1; TRBD2 might be the D (6 bases). The CDR3 spans 12 residues. V was clipped by 6 bases and J by 7 bases, with 10 bases between them. Germline values: CDR1 MDHEN, CDR2 SYDVKM. The CDR3 nucleotides read TGTGCCAGCAGAGGGAGGCGGAATGAGCAGTTCTTC. It specifies CASRGRRNEQFF.

As for this clone: The identical CDR3 is also encoded by other nucleotide sequences in the sample. J is TRBJ2-1 and V is TRBV9; the D is unclear. The CDR3 runs 13 residues. Trimming took off 3 bases at V and 4 bases at J, with 8 bases between the two ends. The V gene's germline CDR1 is SGDLS and CDR2 YYNGEE. CDR3 sequence (DNA): TGTGCCAGCAGCGACCCAGGATACAATGAGCAGTTCTTC. It codes for CASSDPGYNEQFF.

Concerning this clone itself: This may be a read error: a much more frequent sequence differs by one nucleotide. The rearrangement joins TRBV5-6 to TRBJ2-3, with D unclear. This CDR3 contains 11 residues. Germline V gene lookup returns CDR1 SGHDT and CDR2 YYEEEE. The germline V and J ends were trimmed by 3 bases and 2 bases, with 1 base remaining between them. The CDR3 DNA reads TGTGCCAGCAGCTCCACAGATACGCAGTATTTT. This encodes CASSSTDTQYF.

This clone is a singleton in its sample. The V call is TRBV30, the J call TRBJ2-7; D not resolved. This CDR3 contains 14 residues. The germline gives CDR1 GTSNPN, CDR2 SVGIG (reference sequence). The V and J ends lost 0 bases and 5 bases respectively, with 14 bases between them. CDR3 in amino acids: CAWSVGVASDEQYF. CDR3 nucleotides: TGTGCCTGGAGTGTAGGCGTCGCGAGTGACGAGCAGTACTTC.

The rearrangement links TRBV15 to TRBJ2-1; 9 positions match TRBD2. Germline assignment: CDR1 LNHNV and CDR2 YYDKDF (reference sequence). The CDR3 length is 15 residues. V was pared by 5 bases and J by 4 bases, with 6 bases of the junction left unmatched. CDR3 sequence reads: CATSPMREGYNEQFF. The CDR3 bases are TGTGCCACCAGCCCGATGCGGGAGGGGTACAATGAGCAGTTCTTC.

This clone has just one count. J is TRBJ2-5 and V is TRBV7-6; perhaps TRBD1 as D (5 bases). V lost 3 bases and J 6 bases, leaving 17 bases between the germline ends. The CDR3 runs 15 residues. CDR1 is SGHVS and CDR2 is FNYEAQ in the germline V gene. The CDR3 DNA reads TGTGCCAGCAGCTTTCCACAAGGGGTTAGGCAGACCCAGTACTTC. This translates into CASSFPQGVRQTQYF.

The V call is TRBV11-3, the J call TRBJ2-1; a weak D match, TRBD2 (6 bases). V shed 5 bases and J shed 9 bases, with 11 bases lying between them. Germline CDR1 SGHNT, CDR2 YENEEA. The CDR3 loop spans 12 amino acids. CDR3 region: CASSLPSAEQFF. CDR3 nucleotide sequence: TGTGCCAGCAGCCTACCTAGCGCTGAGCAGTTCTTC.

The rearrangement joins TRBV7-9 to TRBJ2-4; D could derive from TRBD1 or TRBD2 (5 bases each). The CDR3 spans 16 residues. Germline V gives CDR1 SEHNR, CDR2 FQNEAQ (reference sequence). Between the trimmed V and J ends, which lost 3 bases and 2 bases, there was a span of 14 bases. CDR3 loop: CASSFPTGPTKNIQYF. The CDR3 DNA sequence: TGTGCCAGCAGCTTTCCTACGGGACCAACCAAAAACATTCAGTACTTC.

This chain connects TRBV7-9 to TRBJ2-1, with 9 bases matching TRBD2. J gave up 6 bases and V 2 bases, and 8 bases lay outside the gene matches. The germline CDR1 and CDR2 sequences are SEHNR and FQNEAQ (reference sequence). The CDR3 has 16 residues. The DNA of the CDR3 is TGTGCCAGCAGCTTAATAGCGGGAGTGTTCGGCAATGAGCAGTTCTTC. It specifies CASSLIAGVFGNEQFF.

V is TRBV9 and J is TRBJ2-1; TRBD2 aligns across 7 bases. J gave up 7 bases and V 4 bases, and 11 bases lay outside the gene matches. CDR1 and CDR2 (germline): SGDLS, YYNGEE. CDR3 length: 15 amino acids. The CDR3 sequence is CASSPELTSKNEQFF. CDR3 sequence (DNA): TGTGCCAGCAGCCCCGAACTGACTAGCAAGAATGAGCAGTTCTTC. Full variable domain (missing parts from reference TRBV9 and TRBJ2-1): DSGVTQTPKHLITATGQRVTLRCSPRSGDLSVYWYQQSLDQGLQFLIQYYNGEERAKGNILERFSAQQFPDLHSELNLSSLELGDSALYFCASSPELTSKNEQFFGPGTRLTVL.

Concerning this clone itself: This CDR3 is also generated by other DNA sequences in the sample. As DNA, the CDR3 is TGTGCCAGCAGTTTAGGATTGGCGTACGAGCAGTACTTC. It specifies CASSLGLAYEQYF. The chain uses TRBV27 and TRBJ2-7; D is ambiguous. The germline V gene encodes CDR1 MNHEY and CDR2 SMNVEV (reference sequence). This CDR3 is built from 13 residues. Trimming pared 2 bases from V and 4 bases from J, leaving 9 bases between.

The J gene is TRBJ1-4, the V gene TRBV5-4, with 8 nucleotides matching TRBD1. Germline V CDR1 and CDR2: SGHNT, YYREEE (reference sequence). The CDR3 totals 17 residues. V shed 5 bases, J shed 3 bases, and the junction held 12 bases outside the gene matches. CDR3 in amino acids: CASREGDQGAPNEKLFF. The CDR3 DNA reads TGTGCCAGCAGGGAAGGGGACCAGGGGGCTCCTAATGAAAAACTGTTTTTT.

The chain joins TRBV5-1 to TRBJ1-1, with a possible D match to TRBD1 (5 bases). V gave up 2 bases and J gave up 1 base, with 15 bases separating them. The CDR3 has 16 amino acids. Looked up from germline, CDR1 is SGHRS and CDR2 is YFSETQ. Written as DNA, the CDR3 is TGCGCCAGCAGCTTTCGACAGAGTGCTTCGAACACTGAAGCTTTCTTT. It yields the protein CASSFRQSASNTEAFF.

This rearrangement joins TRBV4-3 to TRBJ1-4, with a possible D match to TRBD1 (5 bases). The CDR3 extends over 14 amino acids. CDR1 is LGHNA, CDR2 YSLEER, per germline. V dropped 0 bases and J dropped 4 bases, with 6 bases sitting between them. This CDR3 is CASSQDRVNEKLFF. DNA for the CDR3: TGCGCCAGCAGCCAAGACAGGGTTAATGAAAAACTGTTTTTT.

The chain joins TRBV15 to TRBJ2-3; 11 bases are shared with TRBD2. The junction had 8 bases not matched to a gene; V was cut back by 3 bases and J by 0 bases. From germline, CDR1 is LNHNV and CDR2 YYDKDF (reference sequence). The CDR3 is made up of 18 amino acids. Here the CDR3 reads CATSSPGTSGLSTDTQYF. CDR3 nucleotide sequence: TGTGCCACCAGCAGTCCCGGGACTAGCGGACTGAGCACAGATACGCAGTATTTT.

The chain couples TRBV28 to TRBJ1-2; D remains ambiguous. Between the trimmed V and J ends, which lost 2 bases and 2 bases, there was a span of 12 bases. The V gene's germline CDR1 is MDHEN and CDR2 SYDVKM. The CDR3 has 15 amino acids. CDR3 in DNA: TGTGCCAGCAGTTTAGTTCCCAAATCGAACTATGGCTACACCTTC. Amino acids: CASSLVPKSNYGYTF.

The chain is built from TRBV4-1 and TRBJ1-1, with D hard to call. The ends were cut back, 4 bases at V and 2 bases at J, with 14 bases in the middle. The length of the CDR3 is 15 residues. Per the germline V gene, CDR1 is MGHRA and CDR2 is YSYEKL. CDR3 DNA: TGCGCCAGCAGCCGAACTCAGAACCCAAACACTGAAGCTTTCTTT. Amino acids: CASSRTQNPNTEAFF.

Only one count was recorded for this clone. This rearrangement joins TRBV27 to TRBJ1-1; 7 positions match TRBD1. The CDR3 covers 14 residues. The J segment lost 6 bases and the V segment lost 2 bases, leaving 6 bases of the junction unmatched. In germline, CDR1 is MNHEY, CDR2 SMNVEV (reference sequence). The CDR3 here is CASSLRQGGAEAFF. DNA for the CDR3: TGTGCCAGCAGTTTACGCCAGGGGGGGGCTGAAGCTTTCTTT.

This clone appeared once. The gene calls are TRBV5-4 and TRBJ1-2; D ambiguous. Trimming stripped 7 bases from V and 0 bases from J, with 13 bases between. Germline V CDR1 and CDR2: SGHNT, YYREEE (reference sequence). The CDR3 covers 14 residues. The CDR3 reads CASSVGFANYGYTF. CDR3 sequence (DNA): TGTGCCAGCTCTGTCGGTTTCGCTAACTATGGCTACACCTTC.

V is TRBV7-9 and J is TRBJ2-2; 14 bases are a match to TRBD2. The CDR3 has 18 residues. The junction had 7 bases not matched to a gene; V was cut back by 3 bases and J by 4 bases. Germline values: CDR1 SEHNR, CDR2 FQNEAQ (reference sequence). CDR3 protein: CASSFTRLAGGSTGELFF. CDR3 bases: TGTGCCAGCAGCTTTACTAGACTAGCGGGAGGGAGCACCGGGGAGCTGTTTTTT.

V is TRBV12-5 and J is TRBJ2-5; D might be TRBD1 (5 bases). The CDR3 contains 17 residues. CDR1 and CDR2 from the germline V gene are LGHNT and FRNRAP. The V and J ends lost 6 bases and 0 bases respectively, with 20 bases between them. In nucleotides, the CDR3 is TGTGCTAGTGGCCACGCAACGCCCCAGGGCAACCAAGAGACCCAGTACTTC. Its translation is CASGHATPQGNQETQYF.

The CDR3 DNA follows: TGTGCCACTGCCCCGGGGGGGGAGTACGAGCAGTACTTC. Residues: CATAPGGEYEQYF. The chain couples TRBV19 to TRBJ2-7; 8 bases align to TRBD2. Germline CDR1 is LNHDA and CDR2 is SQIVND (reference sequence). CDR3 length equals 13 residues. V gave up 10 bases and J gave up 4 bases; unmatched junction bases: 9. Full variable domain (rest looked up from reference TRBV19 and TRBJ2-7): DGGITQSPKYLFRKEGQNVTLSCEQNLNHDAMYWYRQDPGQGLRLIYYSQIVNDFQKGDIAEGYSVSREKKESFPLTVTSAQKNPTAFYLCATAPGGEYEQYFGPGTRLTVT.

The V gene is TRBV9, the J gene TRBJ1-3; no clear D gene. CDR1 is SGDLS and CDR2 is YYNGEE in the germline V gene. Between the trimmed V and J ends, which lost 3 bases and 0 bases, there was a span of 19 bases. The CDR3 totals 18 residues. Here the CDR3 DNA reads TGTGCCAGCAGCGCTGGAGGGCGGGATCGAAACTCTGGAAACACCATATATTTT. It yields the protein CASSAGGRDRNSGNTIYF.

The chain employs TRBV7-8 and TRBJ2-6; D not certain. Germline CDR1 SGHVS, CDR2 FQNEAQ. CDR3 length: 16 amino acids. Trimming removed 5 bases from V and 0 bases from J, with 11 bases in between. CDR3 DNA: TGTGCCAGCAGCCCAGAGTACAACTCTGGGGCCAACGTCCTGACTTTC. It translates to CASSPEYNSGANVLTF.

The V call is TRBV6-1, the J call TRBJ2-7; 10 bases are a match to TRBD1. The V segment lost 1 base and the J segment 2 bases; nucleotides outside the gene matches: 2. Germline V lookup: CDR1 MNHNS, CDR2 SASEGT. This CDR3 spans 15 amino acids. As DNA, the CDR3 is TGTGCCAGCAGTGAAGTAGGGACAGGGGCCTACGAGCAGTACTTC. It translates to CASSEVGTGAYEQYF.

V is TRBV11-2 and J is TRBJ2-2; D not resolved. The V gene lost 2 bases and the J gene lost 4 bases, with 11 bases spanning the gap. There are 15 residues in the CDR3. CDR1 and CDR2 from the germline V gene are SGHAT and FQNNGV. CDR3: CASSLSGPLTGELFF. CDR3 coding DNA: TGTGCCAGCAGCTTATCCGGGCCCCTCACCGGGGAGCTGTTTTTT.

This clone showed up just once. The V and J genes are TRBV28 and TRBJ2-1; D is unclear. Trimming took 6 bases from V and 7 from J, leaving 19 bases between them. The CDR3 sequence is 15 residues long. Germline-derived CDR1 and CDR2 are MDHEN and SYDVKM. CDR3 in amino acids: CASRISGMGWNEQFF. Written as DNA, the CDR3 is TGTGCCAGCAGAATCAGTGGGATGGGCTGGAATGAGCAGTTCTTC.